Shown below are 23 T cell receptor beta chains from a single sample sequenced in a study of blood T cell repertoires in COVID-19. Sequenced by immunoSEQ multiplex PCR; TCRdb stores in-frame clones only, minus some. The sample consists of over 90,000 clones, 84% of them appearing once. The sequenced sample was peripheral blood. The receptor set was obtained from a man in his forties with active or convalescent COVID-19.

A few counts support this clone. The gene calls are TRBV10-3 and TRBJ2-7; 8 nucleotides match TRBD1. With V trimmed by 7 bases and J by 6 bases, 5 bases remained unmatched. The CDR3 loop spans 12 amino acids. The germline gives CDR1 ENHRY, CDR2 SYGVKD. CDR3 region: CAITGTGLEQYF. Written as DNA, the CDR3 is TGTGCCATCACGGGGACAGGCCTCGAGCAGTACTTC.

V and J are TRBV5-4 and TRBJ2-7; 9 nucleotides match TRBD1. Germline V gene data show CDR1 as SGHNT and CDR2 as YYREEE (reference sequence). CDR3 length: 13 residues. Trimming at V came to 3 bases and at J to 3 bases, leaving 1 base not matched to a gene. CDR3 sequence: CASSSGQGYEQYF. In DNA, the CDR3 is TGTGCCAGCAGCTCGGGACAGGGCTACGAGCAGTACTTC.

V is TRBV2 and J is TRBJ2-7; D call uncertain. Looked up from germline, CDR1 is SNHLY and CDR2 is FYNNEI. This CDR3 is built from 11 residues. Trimming left V 1 base short and J 5 bases short, with 3 bases between. The DNA for the CDR3 is TGTGCCAGCAGTGAAGAGCACGAGCAGTACTTC. Translated, it gives CASSEEHEQYF. The variable domain in full, completed from reference TRBV2 and TRBJ2-7, reads EPEVTQTPSHQVTQMGQEVILRCVPISNHLYFYWYRQILGQKVEFLVSFYNNEISEKSEIFDDQFSVERPDGSNFTLKIRSTKLEDSAMYFCASSEEHEQYFGPGTRLTVT.

CDR3 sequence reads: CASSPLAGGPGTDTQYF. The CDR3 nucleotides read TGTGCCAGCAGCCCCCTAGCGGGGGGGCCTGGCACAGATACGCAGTATTTT. The chain links TRBV4-2 to TRBJ2-3; TRBD2 aligns across 12 bases. This CDR3 spans 17 amino acids. Trimming at V came to 4 bases and at J to 1 base, leaving 6 bases not matched to a gene. The V gene's germline CDR1 is LGHNA and CDR2 YNFKEQ.

The CDR3 nucleotides are TGCAGTGCTTTACAACAGGGGGGAGCTTTCTTT. It codes for CSALQQGGAFF. The gene calls are TRBV20-1 and TRBJ1-1; 8 bases are a match to TRBD1. Germline assignment: CDR1 DFQATT and CDR2 SNEGSKA (reference sequence). CDR3 length: 11 residues. The J segment lost 10 bases and the V segment lost 5 bases, leaving 6 bases of the junction unmatched.

This chain joins TRBV3-1 (or the pseudogene TRBV3-2) and TRBJ2-1; 8 nucleotides line up with TRBD1. In germline, CDR1 is LGHDT, CDR2 YNNKEL (reference sequence). The CDR3 extends over 16 amino acids. V lost 1 base to trimming and J lost 3 bases; unmatched junction nucleotides: 5. The CDR3 region has the DNA TGTGCCAGCAGCCAAGTCCGGGACAGGATCTACAATGAGCAGTTCTTC. This sequence encodes CASSQVRDRIYNEQFF.

This sequence joins TRBV6-5 and TRBJ2-1; no firm D call. V was cut by 5 bases and J by 0 bases, with 11 bases left in between. The CDR3 is 15 residues long. Germline V gene data show CDR1 as MNHEY and CDR2 as SVGAGI. The CDR3 sequence: CASSPIAGSYNEQFF. The DNA of the CDR3 is TGTGCCAGCAGTCCCATTGCCGGCTCCTACAATGAGCAGTTCTTC.

This clone was found once. The J gene is TRBJ1-1, the V gene TRBV7-9; possibly TRBD1 for D (5 bases). The CDR3 is made up of 13 amino acids. Germline CDR1 reads SEHNR; CDR2 reads FQNEAQ (reference sequence). Trimming took off 1 base at V and 8 bases at J, with 11 bases between the two ends. The CDR3 coding sequence is TGTGCCAGCAGCTTAGGGGGCCCTAGAGAAGCTTTCTTT. Translating it yields CASSLGGPREAFF.

The chain couples TRBV9 to TRBJ2-1; 7 positions agree with TRBD2. Germline assignment: CDR1 SGDLS and CDR2 YYNGEE. Losses at the gene ends were 3 bases for V and 6 bases for J; bases not matched to a gene: 12. There are 16 residues in the CDR3. CDR3 sequence: CASSDSGAGKSNEQFF. The CDR3 DNA reads as TGTGCCAGCAGCGACAGCGGGGCGGGGAAGAGCAATGAGCAGTTCTTC.

The chain employs TRBV10-3 and TRBJ1-1; tentative D call: TRBD1 (5 bases). CDR3 length equals 14 residues. Per the germline V gene, CDR1 is ENHRY and CDR2 is SYGVKD. Trimming cost V 5 bases and J 4 bases, with 14 bases left between them. The CDR3 region has the DNA TGTGCCATCAGTTCTGAGCGGGGGACCACTGAAGCTTTCTTT. Its translation: CAISSERGTTEAFF.

The J gene is TRBJ1-2, the V gene TRBV24-1, with 9 nucleotides matching TRBD1. CDR3 length: 16 residues. The junction had 10 bases not matched to a gene; V was cut back by 5 bases and J by 4 bases. CDR1 and CDR2 from the germline V gene are KGHDR and SFDVKD. DNA for the CDR3: TGTGCCACCAGTGGCCCCGACAGGGGGGGAATCTATGGCTACACCTTC. Translating it yields CATSGPDRGGIYGYTF.

V gene TRBV19 combines with J gene TRBJ2-4; weak D call: TRBD1 (6 bases). Germline loops: CDR1 LNHDA, CDR2 SQIVND (reference sequence). This CDR3 is built from 13 residues. The V gene lost 6 bases and the J gene lost 0 bases, with 6 bases spanning the gap. DNA for the CDR3: TGTGCCAGTAGGGACAGAGCCAAAAACATTCAGTACTTC. It translates to CASRDRAKNIQYF.

The chain links TRBV6-5 to TRBJ2-7; D gene ambiguous. The CDR3 runs 14 residues. Deletions cut 6 bases from V and 0 bases from J, with 12 bases between. CDR1 and CDR2 (germline): MNHEY, SVGAGI. In nucleotides, the CDR3 is TGTGCCAGCAGCAACGAGGCCAGCTCCTACGAGCAGTACTTC. This gives the protein CASSNEASSYEQYF.

The V gene is TRBV14, the J gene TRBJ1-1, with TRBD1 matching over 7 bases. The CDR3 loop spans 14 amino acids. Per the germline V gene, CDR1 is SGHDN and CDR2 is FVKESK. With V trimmed by 4 bases and J by 6 bases, 8 bases remained unmatched. CDR3 amino acids: CASSRTLGGAEAFF. The CDR3 DNA follows: TGTGCCAGCAGCCGCACCTTAGGGGGCGCTGAAGCTTTCTTT.

Written as DNA, the CDR3 is TGCGCCAGCAGCTTGCCCCCCCTGGGCAACACTGAAGCTTTCTTT. This translates into CASSLPPLGNTEAFF. The chain employs TRBV5-1 and TRBJ1-1, with unresolved D. Trimming took off 1 base at V and 2 bases at J, with 12 bases between the two ends. The V gene's germline CDR1 is SGHRS and CDR2 YFSETQ. The CDR3 has 15 residues.

The chain employs TRBV10-2 and TRBJ2-3; D unclear. Germline values: CDR1 WSHSY, CDR2 SAAADI. Trimming took off 6 bases at V and 10 bases at J, with 11 bases between the two ends. This CDR3 comprises 11 residues. The CDR3 protein is CASRISWPQYF. DNA of the CDR3: TGCGCCAGCAGGATTAGCTGGCCGCAGTATTTT.

The V gene is TRBV5-1, the J gene TRBJ1-1, with D perhaps TRBD1 (5 bases). V was trimmed by 6 bases and J by 1 base, leaving 10 bases between them. The germline gives CDR1 SGHRS, CDR2 YFSETQ. The CDR3 loop spans 13 amino acids. The CDR3 loop is CASTGDSNTEAFF. For the CDR3, the DNA is TGCGCCAGCACGGGGGACTCGAACACTGAAGCTTTCTTT.

This clone has only one observation. This CDR3 is CAWSPSGFYGYTF. The CDR3 DNA follows: TGTGCCTGGAGCCCCTCAGGGTTCTATGGCTACACCTTC. The V gene is TRBV30, the J gene TRBJ1-2; perhaps TRBD1 as D (5 bases). The ends were cut back, 3 bases at V and 4 bases at J, with 12 bases in the middle. Germline lookup yields CDR1 GTSNPN and CDR2 SVGIG (reference sequence). CDR3 size: 13 residues.

The V and J genes are TRBV5-1 and TRBJ2-6, with TRBD1 matching over 7 bases. Germline V gives CDR1 SGHRS, CDR2 YFSETQ. The junction had 8 bases not matched to a gene; V was cut back by 0 bases and J by 2 bases. CDR3 length: 18 residues. CDR3 in amino acids: CASSLATGFPTGANVLTF. The CDR3 bases are TGCGCCAGCAGCTTGGCGACAGGGTTCCCCACTGGGGCCAACGTCCTGACTTTC. Based on the CDR3 plus reference TRBV5-1 and TRBJ2-6, the full variable domain is KAGVTQTPRYLIKTRGQQVTLSCSPISGHRSVSWYQQTPGQGLQFLFEYFSETQRNKGNFPGRFSGRQFSNSRSEMNVSTLELGDSALYLCASSLATGFPTGANVLTFGAGSRLTVL.

This sequence joins TRBV1 and TRBJ2-1; the D call of TRBD1 is as the table states it, not checked on the DNA. TRBV1 is reported as a pseudogene. This CDR3 spans 14 amino acids. The CDR3 DNA reads TGCACCAGCAGCCAAGATCAGGGGGACAATGAGCAGTTCTTC. Its protein product is CTSSQDQGDNEQFF.

The gene calls are TRBV6-5 and TRBJ1-2, with 9 bases that match TRBD1. CDR1 is MNHEY and CDR2 is SVGAGI in the germline V gene. Unmatched junction bases numbered 3, after V lost 6 bases and J lost 7 bases. This CDR3 region has 12 residues. CDR3 DNA: TGTGCCAGCAGCGACAGGGGGACTGGCTACACCTTC. Its protein product is CASSDRGTGYTF.

The genes are TRBV27 and TRBJ2-7; possible D gene TRBD1, 5 bases. The V end was cut by 6 bases, the J end by 0 bases, with 9 bases between. The CDR3 runs 13 residues. Germline values: CDR1 MNHEY, CDR2 SMNVEV (reference sequence). CDR3 amino acids: CASSRQSSYEQYF. In DNA form, the CDR3 reads TGTGCCAGCAGCCGACAGAGCTCCTACGAGCAGTACTTC.

There are a few counts of this clone. The V call is TRBV19, the J call TRBJ1-2; maybe TRBD1 (5 bases). Trimming shortened V by 2 bases and J by 6 bases, and 16 bases separated the two germline ends. In germline, CDR1 is LNHDA, CDR2 SQIVND (reference sequence). The CDR3 is 15 residues long. DNA for the CDR3: TGTGCCAGTAGTATACAGTATGGGGCCCATGATGGCTACACCTTC. Its protein is CASSIQYGAHDGYTF.